The sequence of this T cell receptor beta chain was determined in a study of control samples from healthy donors and cancer patients (dated by TCRdb to between 2020 and 2021). About this clone: Its antigen remains undetermined. No per-base quality is available; no much larger clone lies one base away.

The library was made by the immunoSEQ multiplex PCR assay. TCRdb mirrors the immuneACCESS table, restricted to in-frame sequences. Some clones are absent from its copies; in checked studies, under half trace to an unresolved V gene, and the reason for the others is unknown. The table for this sample lists about 83,000 clones; 75% to 95% of them were counted only once. The leading ten clones occupy 15% to 20% of the sample. Including the terminal cysteine and phenylalanine, the CDR3 comprises 13 residues. Only the CDR3 DNA is retained, 39 bases long and in frame from the first base. The junction shows trimming of 1 base on V and 9 bases on J, plus 10 bases between the germline ends.

Material: blood. This TCR came from a man aged 50 to 59 in good health. Recombination connected TRBV12-3 or TRBV12-4 to TRBJ1-5, with a weak D call of TRBD1 (5 bases match). The CDR3 sequence is CASSLEDTSPQHF. Read as DNA, the sequence is TGTGCCAGCAGTTTAGAGGACACTTCGCCCCAGCATTTT.